This passage covers 6 T cell receptor beta chains from one sample sequenced in a study of spatial heterogeneity in lung cancer. Time point here: sample taken at primary tumor resection. Without sorting, whole RNA was sequenced from tumor, nontumor lung or frozen PBMC. One entry per CDR3 protein results from TCRdb running MiXCR on the 5' RACE reads. The sample gives 10,000 to 15,000 distinct CDR3 sequences, about 15% of which show up once; 35% to 40% is in the top ten. This specimen consisted of PBMCs, obtained at surgery. These receptors were taken from a male donor with early-stage non-small cell lung cancer.

This clonotype was observed at least ten times. CDR3 nucleotides: TGTGCCAGCAGCCCCAGGGCCTACTATGGCTACACCTTC. As protein: CASSPRAYYGYTF. The rearrangement joins TRBV12-3 or TRBV12-4 to TRBJ1-2; the D gene is possibly TRBD1 (5 bases). The CDR3 is 13 amino acids. Trimming removed 6 bases at V and 3 bases at J, with 11 bases between.

This clonotype has a count of ten or more. V and J are TRBV5-1 and TRBJ1-2; weak D call: TRBD1 (6 bases). Trimming stripped 4 bases from V and 2 bases from J, with 9 bases between. There are 13 residues in the CDR3. The germline V gene encodes CDR1 SGHRS and CDR2 YFSETQ. The chain's CDR3 is CASSTGSNYGYTF. The CDR3 DNA is TGCGCCAGCAGCACAGGGAGCAACTATGGCTACACCTTC.

The J gene is TRBJ2-7, the V gene TRBV20-1, with 10 bases aligning to TRBD1. With 5 bases clipped from V and 1 base from J, the junction kept 5 bases outside the gene matches. The CDR3 length is 14 residues. Germline V CDR1 and CDR2: DFQATT, SNEGSKA (reference sequence). This chain's CDR3 is CSAAGTGASYEQYF. CDR3 nucleotide sequence: TGCAGTGCTGCCGGGACAGGGGCATCCTACGAGCAGTACTTC.

The J gene is TRBJ1-2, the V gene TRBV5-6; D is perhaps TRBD1 (6 bases). Trimming shortened V by 4 bases and J by 3 bases, and 13 bases separated the two germline ends. CDR1 is SGHDT and CDR2 is YYEEEE in the germline V gene. The CDR3 length is 14 residues. CDR3 amino acids: CASSIRTAYYGYTF. The CDR3 DNA follows: TGTGCCAGCAGCATTCGGACAGCTTACTATGGCTACACCTTC. Looking up the rest from reference TRBV5-6 and TRBJ1-2 gives the full variable domain: DAGVTQSPTHLIKTRGQQVTLRCSPKSGHDTVSWYQQALGQGPQFIFQYYEEEERQRGNFPDRFSGHQFPNYSSELNVNALLLGDSALYLCASSIRTAYYGYTFGSGTRLTVV.

Many counts were recorded for this clonotype. The J gene is TRBJ1-1, the V gene TRBV29-1; 7 nucleotides line up with TRBD1. Germline CDR1 and CDR2: SQVTM and ANQGSEA. Trimming removed 6 bases from V and 5 bases from J; junction bases left unmatched: 12. This CDR3 region has 14 residues. CDR3 protein: CSVSGGLGRTEAFF. The DNA of the CDR3 is TGCAGCGTGTCAGGGGGTCTAGGAAGAACTGAAGCTTTCTTT.

By sample fraction, this clonotype is medium-sized. The chain uses TRBV28 and TRBJ2-5; D perhaps matches TRBD1 (5 bases). The CDR3 loop spans 15 amino acids. V was shortened by 6 bases and J by 0 bases, with 14 bases between the two germline ends. Germline V gene sequence: CDR1 MDHEN, CDR2 SYDVKM. The CDR3 DNA reads as TGTGCCAGCAGGATGGTCAGGGCAGACCAAGAGACCCAGTACTTC. It translates to CASRMVRADQETQYF.